This T cell receptor (beta chain) emerged from a study of T cells in localized non-small cell lung cancer (dated by TCRdb to 2018 to 2020). Regarding the complete study: The study examined T cell repertoires in approximately 240 patients with early-stage NSCLC and compared tumors with uninvolved tumor-adjacent lungs. All 230 or so NSCLC patients in the cohort were treatment-naive and had localized lung tumors that were resected. The mean age of the NSCLC patients was roughly 70 years, with approximately 130 men and approximately 100 women. Here is what the overall study found, with its caveats: Higher blood T cell density associated with longer overall survival, while higher adjacent-lung clonality associated with shorter survival. A median of 57 of the top 100 tumor clones turned up in the paired uninvolved adjacent lung, and some 28 of those clones also ranked among the top 100 of that same adjacent lung. Uninvolved tumor-adjacent lung showed the highest T cell clonality, higher than tumor, which suggests more focused antigenic responses in the adjacent lung. Because multi-region tumor sequencing was not performed, intratumor heterogeneity could not be ruled out. Because of the exploratory design, TCR variables were selected using unadjusted p-values without false-discovery rate correction.

V gives up 2 bases and J gives up 0 bases, and the segment between their germline ends measures 8 bases. From the cysteine through the phenylalanine, the CDR3 covers 15 amino acids. Of all the DNA, just the CDR3 is kept, 45 bases in frame from base 1. Via the germline V gene, CDR1 is MNHEY and CDR2 SVGAGI. The immunoSEQ Assay was used to sequence TCR beta CDR3 regions from DNA. The authors' analysis ran thus. T cell density was computed as TCR beta template counts normalized to usable DNA estimated by amplifying housekeeping genes. Richness was estimated using the preseqR package, with extrapolation to 400,000 templates for PBMC samples and to 120,000 templates for tissue samples. Clonality was calculated as one minus Pielou's evenness. Tissue-enriched TCRs were identified by differential abundance testing using productive amino-acid clonotypes, minimum total count 5 and alpha 0.1. Repertoire overlap between compartments was quantified with the Jaccard Index and Morisita Overlap Index. GLIPH clustered TCR beta CDR3s with public tetramer-defined viral CDR3s; viral motifs required at least three viral sequences plus V-gene enrichment. TCRdb holds this immuneACCESS table with in-frame rearrangements only. Some clones are missing; in checked studies, unresolved V genes explain under half, and the rest has no known cause. That table supplies the V and J calls and clone size; D and trimming were determined from the DNA. The sample records tens of thousands of clones, approximately 77% of which are singletons. Roughly a sixth of the sample lies in the top ten.

At diagnosis, peripheral blood, uninvolved tumor-adjacent lung and tumor were collected and were preserved as a mix of fresh-frozen and FFPE material. For TCR repertoire profiling, blood samples were analyzed as peripheral blood mononuclear cells. A word on this clone: Its recognized antigen is unknown. No base-level quality is on record; no much larger clone is a single base apart.

The chain employs TRBV6-5 and TRBJ1-3, with the D gene too uncertain to name. This material consisted of peripheral blood, taken before any cancer treatment. The clonotype was recovered from a man aged 35 to 69 with stage I squamous cell lung carcinoma. Read as DNA, the sequence is TGTGCCAGCAGTTACGATCAGGTCTCTGGAAACACCATATATTTT. The encoded protein is CASSYDQVSGNTIYF.